One and the same sample provided the 3 T cell receptor beta chains below, sequenced in a study of T cells after yellow fever vaccination. TCRdb re-derived calls from the 5' RACE reads in MiXCR, one entry per CDR3 protein. The data show about 340,000 distinct CDR3 sequences, with 3% to 4.5% seen just once and 20% to 25% held by the top ten. The sequencing here drew on PBMCs, taken 5 days after the yellow fever booster vaccination. Receptors originate from a man aged 18 to 29 who received the YFV17D yellow fever vaccine.

Many counts were recorded for this clonotype. The J gene is TRBJ2-1, the V gene TRBV5-1; a weak D match, TRBD1 (5 bases). This CDR3 region has 14 residues. Trimming shortened V by 0 bases and J by 7 bases, and 11 bases separated the two germline ends. Per germline, CDR1 SGHRS and CDR2 YFSETQ. The CDR3 DNA reads as TGCGCCAGCAGCTTGGTAGCAGGGAAGAATGAGCAGTTCTTC. It codes for CASSLVAGKNEQFF.

This clonotype was detected many times. The J gene is TRBJ2-3, the V gene TRBV20-1, with a weak D call TRBD1 (5 bases). Germline values: CDR1 DFQATT, CDR2 SNEGSKA (reference sequence). CDR3 length: 13 amino acids. V lost 2 bases and J 2 bases, leaving 8 bases between the germline ends. Here the CDR3 reads CSARQGHTDTQYF. Written as DNA, the CDR3 is TGCAGTGCTAGACAGGGTCACACAGATACGCAGTATTTT.

In its sample, this clonotype was seen many times. V and J are TRBV15 and TRBJ2-5; D is uncertain. Per germline, CDR1 LNHNV and CDR2 YYDKDF (reference sequence). The ends were cut back, 0 bases at V and 3 bases at J, with 11 bases in the middle. This CDR3 contains 15 residues. The DNA for the CDR3 is TGTGCCACCAGCAGAGATAACGCACTTAAAGAGACCCAGTACTTC. Its translation is CATSRDNALKETQYF.